The 5 T cell receptor beta chains presented below share a single source sample, sequenced in a study of blood T cell repertoires in COVID-19. Sequencing used immunoSEQ multiplex PCR; TCRdb keeps in-frame clones, though not all of them. The data contain 100,000 to 150,000 clones, around 88% of them seen just once; the ten biggest clones take up roughly 4.9%. The sequenced sample consisted of peripheral blood. The source of these receptors is a human donor in a cohort sampled during active COVID-19.

This clone was detected a few times. The gene calls are TRBV27 and TRBJ2-3, with TRBD2 matching 14 bases. J lost 7 bases, V lost 5 bases, and 8 bases had no gene match. Germline V gene data show CDR1 as MNHEY and CDR2 as SMNVEV (reference sequence). This CDR3 comprises 16 residues. The CDR3 nucleotides are TGTGCCAGCAGTGTCCGACTAGCGGGAGGGTTAAATACGCAGTATTTT. Its protein product is CASSVRLAGGLNTQYF.

The chain is built from TRBV3-1 (or the pseudogene TRBV3-2) and TRBJ2-7; 7 bases match TRBD2. This CDR3 has 15 amino acids. Germline V CDR1 and CDR2: LGHDT, YNNKEL (reference sequence). The trim removed 1 base at V and 4 bases at J, leaving 7 bases unmatched. The CDR3 is CASSQGSGNPYEQYF. The CDR3, as DNA: TGTGCCAGCAGCCAAGGAAGCGGGAATCCTTACGAGCAGTACTTC.

The CDR3 reads CASSMGQYYTDTQYF. In DNA form, the CDR3 reads TGTGCCAGTAGTATGGGACAGTACTACACAGATACGCAGTATTTT. This chain uses TRBV19 with TRBJ2-3, with 7 bases aligning to TRBD1. Germline assignment: CDR1 LNHDA and CDR2 SQIVND (reference sequence). V trimming: 3 bases; J trimming: 2 bases; junction bases outside the gene matches: 5. The CDR3 runs 15 residues. Looking up the rest from reference TRBV19 and TRBJ2-3 gives the full variable domain: DGGITQSPKYLFRKEGQNVTLSCEQNLNHDAMYWYRQDPGQGLRLIYYSQIVNDFQKGDIAEGYSVSREKKESFPLTVTSAQKNPTAFYLCASSMGQYYTDTQYFGPGTRLTVL.

J is TRBJ2-7 and V is TRBV6-5; a weak D match, TRBD2 (5 bases). V was pared by 8 bases and J by 1 base, with 18 bases between. Germline V gene sequence: CDR1 MNHEY, CDR2 SVGAGI. This CDR3 has 15 amino acids. CDR3 nucleotide sequence: TGTGCCAGCTTCTTCGCCCTCGGGATGTCCTACGAGCAGTACTTC. Amino acid sequence: CASFFALGMSYEQYF.

V gene TRBV7-3 combines with J gene TRBJ2-5; TRBD1 matches 8 bases. The ends lost 0 bases at V and 4 bases at J; junction bases unmatched: 7. The CDR3 runs 16 residues. Looked up from germline, CDR1 is SGHTA and CDR2 is FQGTGA. The CDR3 nucleotides are TGTGCCAGCAGCTTAACTGGCAGGGGGCGAGTAGAGACCCAGTACTTC. Translated: CASSLTGRGRVETQYF.